A selection of T cell receptor beta chains follows, all from one sample in a study of identical twins. TCRdb analysed the 5' RACE reads with MiXCR anew, one entry per CDR3 protein. The data hold hundreds of thousands of distinct CDR3 sequences, with around an eighth observed a single time. This sample also appeared in a second study, on yellow fever vaccine responses in identical twins.

The specimen sequenced was CD8+ T cells sorted from blood. Source of these receptors: a woman aged 18 to 35 in good health. The CDR3 runs from the conserved cysteine through the conserved F or W. The order of the fields is D gene, clone size, J gene, V gene, CDR3 DNA, CDR3 protein. D genes are given only for firm matches. Expanded clones get a size class; other rows say once, few or many, or leave the size out.

D gene: .; clone size: few; J gene: TRBJ1-1; V gene: TRBV4-1; CDR3 DNA: TGCGCCAGCAGCCAAGATCGTTGGACGGCCAACACTGAAGCTTTCTTT; CDR3 protein: CASSQDRWTANTEAFF
D gene: TRBD2; clone size: .; J gene: TRBJ2-3; V gene: TRBV6-2/TRBV6-3; CDR3 DNA: TGTGCCAGCAGTTACAATCTAGCGGGATGGAGTTGGCAGTATTTT; CDR3 protein: CASSYNLAGWSWQYF
D gene: TRBD1; clone size: .; J gene: TRBJ1-1; V gene: TRBV4-1; CDR3 DNA: TGCGCCAGCAGCCAAGTGGTGGGACAGGCGATGAACACTGAAGCTTTCTTT; CDR3 protein: CASSQVVGQAMNTEAFF
D gene: TRBD1; clone size: .; J gene: TRBJ2-7; V gene: TRBV19; CDR3 DNA: TGTGCCAGTAGTGCCGGGACAGGGCCTTCCTACGAGCAGTACTTC; CDR3 protein: CASSAGTGPSYEQYF
D gene: .; clone size: many; J gene: TRBJ2-2; V gene: TRBV27; CDR3 DNA: TGTGCCAGCAGTTTAGGAACCACCGGGGAGCTGTTTTTT; CDR3 protein: CASSLGTTGELFF
D gene: TRBD1; clone size: once; J gene: TRBJ2-3; V gene: TRBV5-4; CDR3 DNA: TGTGCCAGCAGCTTTCTCGGGACAGGGGGCGACCCTAGCACAGATACGCAGTATTTT; CDR3 protein: CASSFLGTGGDPSTDTQYF
D gene: .; clone size: .; J gene: TRBJ2-7; V gene: TRBV5-1; CDR3 DNA: TGCGCCAGCAGTCCGGACAGCGGCGAGCAGTACTTC; CDR3 protein: CASSPDSGEQYF
D gene: .; clone size: few; J gene: TRBJ2-1; V gene: TRBV9; CDR3 DNA: TGTGCCAGCAGCGAGGGGACGGCGGGTTACAATGAGCAGTTCTTC; CDR3 protein: CASSEGTAGYNEQFF
D gene: .; clone size: few; J gene: TRBJ1-1; V gene: TRBV10-1; CDR3 DNA: TGCGCCAGCAGTGAGTCGCTTTGGCAACAAAACACTGAAGCTTTCTTT; CDR3 protein: CASSESLWQQNTEAFF
D gene: TRBD1; clone size: .; J gene: TRBJ2-5; V gene: TRBV6-5; CDR3 DNA: TGTGCCAGCAGTTACTCGACAGGGCTGGTGGAGACCCAGTACTTC; CDR3 protein: CASSYSTGLVETQYF
D gene: .; clone size: .; J gene: TRBJ2-1; V gene: TRBV5-5; CDR3 DNA: TGTGCCAGCAGCTCCGCCTATGGAGTCCAGTTCAACAATGAGCAGTTCTTC; CDR3 protein: CASSSAYGVQFNNEQFF
D gene: TRBD1; clone size: many; J gene: TRBJ2-7; V gene: TRBV29-1; CDR3 DNA: TGCAGCGTCACCGGACAGGCCTACGAGCAGTACTTC; CDR3 protein: CSVTGQAYEQYF
D gene: .; clone size: many; J gene: TRBJ2-5; V gene: TRBV12-3/TRBV12-4; CDR3 DNA: TGTGCCAGCAGTTTCGGGACGTACGTGTTGGAGACCCAGTACTTC; CDR3 protein: CASSFGTYVLETQYF
D gene: .; clone size: .; J gene: TRBJ2-1; V gene: TRBV2; CDR3 DNA: TGTGCCAGCAGTCTGACGGCGAGCTCCTACAATGAGCAGTTCTTC; CDR3 protein: CASSLTASSYNEQFF
D gene: .; clone size: .; J gene: TRBJ2-7; V gene: TRBV7-9; CDR3 DNA: TGTGCCAGCAGCTTTGACAACTACAATGAGCAGTACTTC; CDR3 protein: CASSFDNYNEQYF
D gene: TRBD1; clone size: .; J gene: TRBJ2-1; V gene: TRBV5-6; CDR3 DNA: TGTGCCAGCAGCTTGCCCGGGACAGGTAGCTCCTACAATGAGCAGTTCTTC; CDR3 protein: CASSLPGTGSSYNEQFF
D gene: TRBD1; clone size: few; J gene: TRBJ1-2; V gene: TRBV9; CDR3 DNA: TGTGCCAGCAGCGTAGGGACAGGGGGCGCCGGTGGCTACACCTTC; CDR3 protein: CASSVGTGGAGGYTF
D gene: TRBD1; clone size: .; J gene: TRBJ2-7; V gene: TRBV20-1; CDR3 DNA: TGCAGTGCTAGTGGGACAGGGAAGGAGTACGAGCAGTACTTC; CDR3 protein: CSASGTGKEYEQYF